This T cell receptor (beta chain) was captured in a study of human T cells and chemical hapten exposure (dated by TCRdb to about 2021). Context from the whole study: For sensitization, 2% DPC in acetone was applied to an approximately 2 cm by approximately 2 cm area of upper inner arm skin. In alopecia patients, the study followed how the peripheral blood TCR repertoire changed in vivo over primary and secondary sensitization to diphenylcyclopropenone (DPC), a hapten. Patients additionally received weekly therapeutic DPC doses to the scalp throughout the roughly 24-week study period. Patch testing was performed on the upper back with Finn chambers containing 0.01% DPC, and the patch tests were scored after 6 days according to International Contact Dermatitis Research Group standards. Patient blood was sampled pre-sensitization (week 0) and at 2, 6 and about 24 weeks after DPC sensitization. Libraries were combined into a pool for sequencing, and differences in TCR yield between samples came mainly from small differences in library volumes within the pool. Most of the patients in the cohort were female, and the cohort covered alopecia areata with under or over 50% scalp involvement, alopecia totalis and alopecia universalis. Under 30 alopecia patients gave blood for TCR sequencing at one to four time points (pre-sensitization, 2, 6 and 24 weeks). Overall study results and their limits: After repeated subsampling, the strength of the expansion versus patch-test correlation and the threshold at which it became significant changed. DPC sensitization did not change the number of TCRs with a frequency above 1 in 1000, and there was no evidence of changes in global repertoire structure. A positive correlation was found between the number of PT1 expanded TCRs and patch test score, with significance reached at thresholds 8, 16 and 32 but not 4. Expanded TCRs formed significantly more large CDR3 similarity clusters than pre-sensitization or healthy control sets, consistent with antigen-driven responses. Because all patients had alopecia, a presumed autoimmune disease, the immune response of the patients might differ from that of healthy individuals.

What this sample's time point label stands for: patch test 1, 2 weeks after DPC sensitization. The sample's treatment or condition label is to be understood as: therapeutic diphenylcyclopropenone sensitization with weekly scalp DPC. At each patch-test visit, blood was drawn before the patch test was applied. Patients were eligible if aged 18 to 70, diagnosed with alopecia and judged suitable for DPC therapy, and pregnant patients were excluded. Unfractionated whole blood was collected in Tempus Blood RNA tubes, and total RNA was extracted from that blood. Libraries were constructed by RACE. The sequencer was a NextSeq 500. During library preparation, unique molecular identifiers were attached to individual cDNA molecules so that TCRs could be counted quantitatively and reproducibly. For every blood RNA sample, sequencing covered both the TCR alpha and TCR beta chains. As for the original processing: The median number of TCRs per sample was 95,638, ranging from about 20,000 to 750,000. The Decombinator software suite was used to annotate the V, J and CDR3 of the TCR reads. For the PS versus PT1 abundance plots, all samples were subsampled to the same number of TCRs (28,000). Expanded TCRs were defined as absent before sensitization and observed at least eight times at the 2-week time point. TCRdb reprocessed the public reads (quality trimming at Q25 with fastp, clone calling with MiXCR) and kept in-frame beta chains. Rows merge per CDR3 protein into single entries with the most common DNA and genes. The V and J calls shown here were made by TCRdb, not taken from the authors' results. Present in this sample are around 76,000 distinct CDR3 sequences, about an eighth of which were seen just once. About 3.7% of the sample comes from the top ten.

This clonotype was counted at least ten times. Its antigen is still unknown. The input lacks base qualities; no much larger clone sits a single base away. This TCR derives from an older woman with alopecia areata. Some clones in this sample may be carry-over from other donors' samples. Sequenced here: whole blood, sampled in connection with sensitization to the hapten diphenylcyclopropenone (DPC).

The CDR3: CAISDRGNTEAFF. In nucleotide form, the sequence is TGTGCCATCAGTGACAGGGGGAACACTGAAGCTTTCTTT. The chain employs TRBV10-3 and TRBJ1-1; TRBD1 is a weak D gene call, 6 bases matching. The germline V gene gives CDR1 as ENHRY and CDR2 as SYGVKD. Trimming takes 3 bases from V and 1 base from J, and the germline ends sit 6 bases apart. Spanning cysteine to phenylalanine, the CDR3 consists of 13 amino acids. Solely the CDR3 DNA is kept, with 39 bases framed from the first base.